These 17 T cell receptor beta chains were sequenced from one sample in a study of cytomegalovirus exposure and HLA in healthy donors. Researchers ran the PCR with 60 Vbeta and 13 Jbeta primers. The table came from immunoSEQ multiplex PCR; TCRdb's copy has only in-frame clones and leaves some out. The table lists approximately 82,000 clones, about three fifths of them singletons. The source material was PBMCs. The receptors were gathered from a woman aged 25-40 years in good health and CMV-seropositive.

This clone has just one count. The genes are TRBV27 and TRBJ2-1; D unresolved. Germline CDR1 is MNHEY and CDR2 is SMNVEV (reference sequence). The CDR3 is made up of 14 amino acids. The V and J ends lost 6 bases and 0 bases respectively, with 9 bases between them. This CDR3 is CASRVGNSYNEQFF. The CDR3 nucleotides are TGTGCCAGCAGAGTGGGCAACTCCTACAATGAGCAGTTCTTC.

The rearrangement uses TRBV5-4 and TRBJ2-3; 11 nucleotides agree with TRBD2. The CDR3 is 18 residues long. The V and J ends lost 0 bases and 0 bases, in that order; junction bases with no gene match: 6. Germline V gives CDR1 SGHNT, CDR2 YYREEE (reference sequence). The CDR3 region has the DNA TGTGCCAGCAGCTTGGGGCTAGCGGGGGGTGCTAGCACAGATACGCAGTATTTT. Translated, it gives CASSLGLAGGASTDTQYF.

CDR3 region: CASRRGGDLGAQYF. CDR3 DNA: TGTGCCAGCAGAAGAGGGGGGGACCTCGGGGCCCAGTACTTC. The chain uses TRBV11-3 and TRBJ2-5, with TRBD2 as a possible D gene (7 bases). The V and J ends lost 6 bases and 9 bases respectively, with 20 bases between them. Per the germline V gene, CDR1 is SGHNT and CDR2 is YENEEA. This CDR3 contains 14 residues.

In this sample, this clone turned up a few times. The gene calls are TRBV10-3 and TRBJ2-7; 7 bases fit TRBD1. V shed 8 bases and J 2 bases; nucleotides not matched to a gene: 3. The CDR3 length is 12 residues. Germline V gene sequence: CDR1 ENHRY, CDR2 SYGVKD. As DNA, the CDR3 is TGTGCCATCGCCGGGACAGCCTACGAGCAGTACTTC. Its translation: CAIAGTAYEQYF.

V and J are TRBV18 and TRBJ1-5, with 7 nucleotides matching TRBD1. The CDR3 sequence is 15 residues long. V was pared by 1 base and J by 5 bases, with 5 bases of the junction left unmatched. CDR1 is KGHSH and CDR2 is LQKENI in the germline V gene. In DNA form, the CDR3 reads TGTGCCAGCTCACCACTAGGGGGCGCGGATCAGCCCCAGCATTTT. It codes for CASSPLGGADQPQHF.

This clone was seen a few times. The genes are TRBV7-3 and TRBJ2-1; D remains ambiguous. Deletions cut 2 bases from V and 6 bases from J, with 14 bases between. The CDR3 extends over 15 amino acids. The V gene's germline CDR1 is SGHTA and CDR2 FQGTGA. CDR3 protein: CASSLWVRVTNEQFF. As DNA, the CDR3 is TGTGCCAGCAGCTTATGGGTCCGGGTCACCAATGAGCAGTTCTTC.

The V call is TRBV28, the J call TRBJ2-7; tentative D call: TRBD2 (5 bases). The CDR3 is made up of 13 amino acids. Germline V CDR1 and CDR2: MDHEN, SYDVKM. Trimming took 4 bases from V and 4 from J, leaving 11 bases between them. CDR3 sequence reads: CASSSGVLYEQYF. DNA for the CDR3: TGTGCCAGCAGTTCCGGGGTCCTGTACGAGCAGTACTTC.

This chain joins TRBV19 and TRBJ2-2, with D maybe TRBD1 (5 bases). Germline values: CDR1 LNHDA, CDR2 SQIVND (reference sequence). This CDR3 contains 16 residues. Between the trimmed V and J ends, which lost 4 bases and 4 bases, there was a span of 16 bases. CDR3 in DNA: TGTGCCAGTAGTAACCAGGGTCAGATGGGCACCGGGGAGCTGTTTTTT. Its translation: CASSNQGQMGTGELFF.

About this clone itself: With a much larger clone just one base away, this may be a read error. The chain has TRBV9 and TRBJ2-7; 9 nucleotides align to TRBD1. V lost 4 bases and J lost 0; bases outside the gene matches: 8. Germline V CDR1 and CDR2: SGDLS, YYNGEE. The CDR3 is 16 amino acids. For the CDR3, the DNA is TGTGCCAGCAGCCCCCTACCGGGACAGGGCTCCTACGAGCAGTACTTC. Translating it yields CASSPLPGQGSYEQYF.

CDR3 protein: CASSVGLAGGSSYNEQFF. The CDR3 bases are TGTGCCAGCAGCGTGGGACTAGCGGGGGGGAGCTCCTACAATGAGCAGTTCTTC. The chain is built from TRBV9 and TRBJ2-1; TRBD2 matches at 16 bases. V trimming: 2 bases; J trimming: 0 bases; junction bases outside the gene matches: 2. Germline values: CDR1 SGDLS, CDR2 YYNGEE. The CDR3 is 18 amino acids.

The rearrangement joins TRBV14 to TRBJ1-4, with D perhaps TRBD1 (6 bases). The CDR3 runs 16 residues. Trimming removed 4 bases at V and 9 bases at J, with 21 bases between. Per germline, CDR1 SGHDN and CDR2 FVKESK. For the CDR3, the DNA is TGTGCCAGCAGCCTTGGAGGCGCCGGGACAAGTAAAAAACTGTTTTTT. It specifies CASSLGGAGTSKKLFF.

This clone was observed many times. The V and J genes are TRBV5-1 and TRBJ2-7; 13 bases fit TRBD2. The J segment lost 0 bases and the V segment lost 4 bases, leaving 4 bases of the junction unmatched. The CDR3 totals 16 residues. Germline CDR1 and CDR2: SGHRS and YFSETQ. CDR3 in DNA: TGCGCCAGCAGCCCCAGGACTAGCGGGGGCTCCTACGAGCAGTACTTC. Its protein is CASSPRTSGGSYEQYF.

The table lists this clone with a count of one. The chain uses TRBV6-5 and TRBJ1-2; possibly TRBD1 for D (5 bases). V lost 7 bases and J 6 bases, leaving 12 bases between the germline ends. The CDR3 extends over 12 amino acids. Germline CDR1 MNHEY, CDR2 SVGAGI. CDR3 bases: TGTGCCAGCACAACAGGATTGAATGGCTACACCTTC. Translation: CASTTGLNGYTF.

Comment on this clone: This same CDR3 is encoded by further DNA sequences in the sample. In DNA form, the CDR3 reads TGTGCCAGCAGCTGGGGGACAGGGTCCAATCAGCCCCAGCATTTT. It specifies CASSWGTGSNQPQHF. The rearrangement joins TRBV7-9 to TRBJ1-5; TRBD1 aligns across 9 bases. Germline V gene sequence: CDR1 SEHNR, CDR2 FQNEAQ (reference sequence). Unmatched junction bases numbered 4, after V lost 4 bases and J lost 3 bases. This CDR3 is built from 15 residues. Full variable domain (rest looked up from reference TRBV7-9 and TRBJ1-5): DTGVSQNPRHKITKRGQNVTFRCDPISEHNRLYWYRQTLGQGPEFLTYFQNEAQLEKSRLLSDRFSAERPKGSFSTLEIQRTEQGDSAMYLCASSWGTGSNQPQHFGDGTRLSIL.

This chain uses TRBV4-1 with TRBJ2-5; TRBD2 matches 12 bases. V dropped 2 bases and J dropped 3; count of bases not matched to a gene: 10. CDR1 and CDR2 (germline): MGHRA, YSYEKL. CDR3 size: 18 residues. In DNA, the CDR3 is TGCGCCAGCAGCCAAAGAGGGGGGGCTAGCGGGGGGGAAGAGACCCAGTACTTC. Translation: CASSQRGGASGGEETQYF.

The rearrangement links TRBV5-1 to TRBJ1-1, with 7 bases fitting TRBD1. Trimming cost V 0 bases and J 2 bases; bases outside gene matches: 1. Germline assignment: CDR1 SGHRS and CDR2 YFSETQ. CDR3 length: 14 amino acids. The CDR3: CASSLEGANTEAFF. For the CDR3, the DNA is TGCGCCAGCAGCTTGGAGGGGGCTAACACTGAAGCTTTCTTT. Complete variable domain (other parts from reference TRBV5-1 and TRBJ1-1): KAGVTQTPRYLIKTRGQQVTLSCSPISGHRSVSWYQQTPGQGLQFLFEYFSETQRNKGNFPGRFSGRQFSNSRSEMNVSTLELGDSALYLCASSLEGANTEAFFGQGTRLTVV.

As to this clone: Germline is not matched at one junction end, which may reflect a read error. V usage is TRBV20-1 and J usage is TRBJ1-2; 7 bases map to TRBD1. In germline, CDR1 is DFQATT, CDR2 SNEGSKA (reference sequence). The CDR3 length is 11 residues. The CDR3 reads CSGRRGQGYPF. The DNA of the CDR3 is TGCAGTGGCAGGAGGGGGCAAGGCTACCCCTTC.